This entry lists 25 T cell receptor beta chains sequenced from one sample in a study of CD8 T cells in Susac syndrome. RNA amounts of about 0.5 to 1 ug underwent reverse transcription with random hexamers. TCRdb redid the calling of the immunoSEQ multiplex PCR reads with MiXCR, one entry per CDR3 protein. The sample holds some 100,000 distinct CDR3 sequences, 95% to 98% seen once. The sample comprised CD4+ T cells from PBMCs. The receptors here all came from a human donor in good health.

V usage is TRBV27 and J usage is TRBJ1-4; D not resolved. The germline gives CDR1 MNHEY, CDR2 SMNVEV (reference sequence). With 4 bases removed from V and 5 bases from J, the gap between germline ends came to 8 bases. CDR3 size: 13 residues. The CDR3 reads CASSWRENEKLFF. CDR3 sequence (DNA): TGTGCCAGCAGTTGGAGGGAAAATGAAAAACTGTTTTTT.

This clonotype has only one observation. The J gene is TRBJ2-4, the V gene TRBV7-2; D possibly matches TRBD1 or TRBD2 (5 bases each). The CDR3 consists of 17 residues. The V end lost 5 bases, the J end lost 0 bases, and 17 bases lay between the germline ends. Germline V gene sequence: CDR1 SGHTA, CDR2 FQGNSA. This CDR3 is CASSGMGTLGAKNIQYF. CDR3 nucleotide sequence: TGTGCCAGCAGCGGAATGGGGACGTTAGGAGCCAAAAACATTCAGTACTTC.

The CDR3 DNA is TGTGCCAGCAGCCAAGACAGGGTACTTCGCTATAATTCACCCCTCCACTTT. The encoded protein is CASSQDRVLRYNSPLHF. V gene TRBV3-1 combines with J gene TRBJ1-6; D possibly corresponds to TRBD1 (5 bases). Germline values: CDR1 LGHDT, CDR2 YNNKEL (reference sequence). Trimming shortened V by 0 bases and J by 3 bases, and 12 bases separated the two germline ends. There are 17 residues in the CDR3.

The chain couples TRBV11-2 to TRBJ1-2; D is ambiguous. This CDR3 is built from 14 residues. Germline V gene data show CDR1 as SGHAT and CDR2 as FQNNGV. V dropped 1 base and J dropped 0 bases, with 6 bases sitting between them. As DNA, the CDR3 is TGTGCCAGCAGCTTAGGGTGGGCTAACTATGGCTACACCTTC. This translates into CASSLGWANYGYTF.

The CDR3: CASSLGQGIHEQYF. CDR3 coding DNA: TGCGCCAGCAGCTTGGGACAGGGAATACACGAGCAGTACTTC. The rearrangement joins TRBV5-1 to TRBJ2-7; 7 nucleotides match TRBD1. Unmatched junction bases numbered 5, after V lost 0 bases and J lost 5 bases. Per the germline V gene, CDR1 is SGHRS and CDR2 is YFSETQ. CDR3 size: 14 residues.

The J gene is TRBJ2-5, the V gene TRBV5-6; the D gene is possibly TRBD2 (6 bases). This CDR3 has 16 amino acids. The germline V and J ends were trimmed by 0 bases and 2 bases, with 14 bases remaining between them. Germline V gives CDR1 SGHDT, CDR2 YYEEEE. CDR3 in DNA: TGTGCCAGCAGCTTGGGCCGTCTGGGGGGACAAGAGACCCAGTACTTC. Protein: CASSLGRLGGQETQYF.

V is TRBV7-9 and J is TRBJ1-1; D unclear. Trimming pared 5 bases from V and 4 bases from J, leaving 11 bases between. The germline V gene encodes CDR1 SEHNR and CDR2 FQNEAQ (reference sequence). The CDR3 sequence is 13 residues long. The CDR3 nucleotides read TGTGCCAGCAGCACTCATGGGGTCACTGAAGCTTTCTTT. Translating gives CASSTHGVTEAFF.

V usage is TRBV6-2 or TRBV6-3 and J usage is TRBJ2-6, with D possibly being TRBD1 (6 bases). Trimming pared 5 bases from V and 4 bases from J, leaving 18 bases between. This CDR3 spans 17 amino acids. Germline lookup yields CDR1 MNHEY and CDR2 SVGEGT. The CDR3 DNA is TGTGCCAGCAGTCCCCCTCGGGCAGGGGCAGGGGCCAACGTCCTGACTTTC. It specifies CASSPPRAGAGANVLTF.

This chain links TRBV27 with TRBJ2-3; tentatively, D is TRBD2 (5 bases). Germline V gene sequence: CDR1 MNHEY, CDR2 SMNVEV (reference sequence). The V end was cut by 4 bases, the J end by 9 bases, with 11 bases between. The CDR3 totals 12 residues. Here the CDR3 reads CASSSGYNTQYF. CDR3 nucleotide sequence: TGTGCCAGCAGTTCGGGGTATAACACGCAGTATTTT.

The CDR3 sequence: CSVEEGWATEAFF. CDR3 in DNA: TGCAGCGTTGAAGAGGGTTGGGCCACTGAAGCTTTCTTT. This chain uses TRBV29-1 with TRBJ1-1, with unresolved D. The CDR3 is 13 amino acids. The germline V gene encodes CDR1 SQVTM and CDR2 ANQGSEA. V was clipped by 0 bases and J by 4 bases, with 9 bases between them.

The sample holds one count of this clonotype. V usage is TRBV12-3 or TRBV12-4 and J usage is TRBJ2-3; D is uncertain. V was pared by 3 bases and J by 0 bases, with 13 bases between. The CDR3 is 16 residues long. The CDR3 DNA is TGTGCCAGCAGTTTGAGGTGGGGAACTAGCACAGATACGCAGTATTTT. It translates to CASSLRWGTSTDTQYF.

This clonotype was seen just once. The rearrangement uses TRBV30 and TRBJ1-5, with TRBD1 identical over 9 bases. The length of the CDR3 is 12 residues. Looked up from germline, CDR1 is GTSNPN and CDR2 is SVGIG (reference sequence). V shed 1 base and J 13 bases; nucleotides not matched to a gene: 5. Written as DNA, the CDR3 is TGTGCCTGGAGTGACGGGGGACAGGGACAGCATTTT. As protein: CAWSDGGQGQHF.

CDR3 sequence reads: CASNLGAGSTDTQYF. The CDR3 DNA reads TGTGCCAGCAATCTTGGGGCGGGGAGCACAGATACGCAGTATTTT. The chain carries TRBV9 and TRBJ2-3; the D gene is possibly TRBD2 (6 bases). V lost 6 bases, J lost 0 bases, and 14 bases lay in between. The CDR3 has 15 amino acids. CDR1 and CDR2 from the germline V gene are SGDLS and YYNGEE.

V gene TRBV6-6 combines with J gene TRBJ1-5; D remains unclear. Trimming pared 6 bases from V and 7 bases from J, leaving 13 bases between. Germline values: CDR1 MNHNY, CDR2 SVGAGI (reference sequence). CDR3 length: 13 amino acids. The CDR3 reads CASRETIGQPQHF. The DNA for the CDR3 is TGTGCCAGCAGGGAGACAATAGGGCAGCCCCAGCATTTT.

The J gene is TRBJ2-5, the V gene TRBV6-1, with 8 bases lining up with TRBD1. Germline CDR1 MNHNS, CDR2 SASEGT. The CDR3 has 13 amino acids. The V gene end was trimmed by 8 bases and the J gene end by 5 bases; junction bases not matched to a gene: 7. The CDR3, as DNA: TGTGCCAGCTCATTGGACAGGGTCGAGACCCAGTACTTC. Residues: CASSLDRVETQYF.

This rearrangement joins TRBV7-2 to TRBJ2-3; 8 nucleotides agree with TRBD2. The germline V gene encodes CDR1 SGHTA and CDR2 FQGNSA. This CDR3 has 12 residues. With V trimmed by 2 bases and J by 9 bases, 1 base remained unmatched. The DNA for the CDR3 is TGTGCCAGCAGCTTATCTAGCGGGACGCAGTATTTT. Translated: CASSLSSGTQYF.

This chain links TRBV19 with TRBJ2-1; a weak D match, TRBD1 (6 bases). Germline V lookup: CDR1 LNHDA, CDR2 SQIVND (reference sequence). The CDR3 has 15 amino acids. Trimming stripped 1 base from V and 1 base from J, with 8 bases between. Written as DNA, the CDR3 is TGTGCCAGTAGTATAGGCCAGGGGTCCTACAATGAGCAGTTCTTC. Translation gives CASSIGQGSYNEQFF.

The V call is TRBV30, the J call TRBJ2-2, with D possibly matching TRBD1 (6 bases). Deletions cut 4 bases from V and 1 base from J, with 10 bases between. Per germline, CDR1 GTSNPN and CDR2 SVGIG (reference sequence). The CDR3 spans 14 residues. In DNA, the CDR3 is TGTGCCTGGACCAGGGGCGTGAACACCGGGGAGCTGTTTTTT. Amino acid sequence: CAWTRGVNTGELFF.

The chain combines TRBV7-2 with TRBJ2-4, with 9 bases lining up with TRBD1. CDR3 length equals 15 residues. Germline trimming cut 7 bases from V and 0 bases from J; bases unmatched to any gene: 4. Germline CDR1 SGHTA, CDR2 FQGNSA. CDR3 sequence: CASTTGGIAKNIQYF. The CDR3 nucleotides read TGTGCCAGCACCACAGGGGGCATAGCCAAAAACATTCAGTACTTC.

V usage is TRBV7-2 and J usage is TRBJ2-7; TRBD2 matches 9 bases. V trimming: 4 bases; J trimming: 3 bases; junction bases outside the gene matches: 7. Germline V gives CDR1 SGHTA, CDR2 FQGNSA. CDR3 length: 15 residues. This chain's CDR3 is CASSSYSGSGYEQYF. The CDR3 DNA is TGTGCCAGCAGCTCTTATAGCGGGAGTGGCTACGAGCAGTACTTC.

J is TRBJ2-2 and V is TRBV19; D might be TRBD1 (5 bases). Germline assignment: CDR1 LNHDA and CDR2 SQIVND (reference sequence). Trimming shortened V by 1 base and J by 8 bases, and 14 bases separated the two germline ends. This CDR3 region has 15 residues. The CDR3 sequence: CASSIGTIRPGELFF. The CDR3 coding sequence is TGTGCCAGTAGTATAGGGACAATCCGACCGGGGGAGCTGTTTTTT.

J is TRBJ1-6 and V is TRBV7-2, with TRBD1 matching 9 bases. The J segment lost 9 bases and the V segment lost 2 bases, leaving 20 bases of the junction unmatched. This CDR3 has 20 amino acids. Germline values: CDR1 SGHTA, CDR2 FQGNSA. DNA for the CDR3: TGTGCCAGCAGCTTACCGTTGAGGGGGACAGGGAAGTTTATAGTTTCACCCCTCCACTTT. It encodes CASSLPLRGTGKFIVSPLHF.

The chain recombines TRBV5-1 with TRBJ2-3; 8 bases are a match to TRBD1. The CDR3 is 15 residues long. Germline V CDR1 and CDR2: SGHRS, YFSETQ. Trimming cost V 7 bases and J 0 bases; bases outside gene matches: 7. CDR3 DNA: TGCGCCAGCGTTGGACAGGGCTTTAGCACAGATACGCAGTATTTT. Protein product: CASVGQGFSTDTQYF.

The sample holds one count of this clonotype. The chain is built from TRBV29-1 and TRBJ2-1; 9 nucleotides align to TRBD1. Germline V lookup: CDR1 SQVTM, CDR2 ANQGSEA. Germline trimming cut 6 bases from V and 8 bases from J; bases unmatched to any gene: 11. This CDR3 has 14 amino acids. The CDR3 loop is CSVRGTGFFDEQFF. The CDR3 DNA reads as TGCAGCGTCCGTGGGACAGGGTTTTTCGATGAGCAGTTCTTC.

The chain carries TRBV3-1 and TRBJ2-1, with 7 bases identical to TRBD1. V trimming: 2 bases; J trimming: 4 bases; junction bases outside the gene matches: 11. The germline gives CDR1 LGHDT, CDR2 YNNKEL (reference sequence). The CDR3 covers 17 residues. The CDR3 is CASSQQVAQGRYNEQFF. CDR3 bases: TGTGCCAGCAGCCAACAGGTGGCACAGGGGCGTTACAATGAGCAGTTCTTC.